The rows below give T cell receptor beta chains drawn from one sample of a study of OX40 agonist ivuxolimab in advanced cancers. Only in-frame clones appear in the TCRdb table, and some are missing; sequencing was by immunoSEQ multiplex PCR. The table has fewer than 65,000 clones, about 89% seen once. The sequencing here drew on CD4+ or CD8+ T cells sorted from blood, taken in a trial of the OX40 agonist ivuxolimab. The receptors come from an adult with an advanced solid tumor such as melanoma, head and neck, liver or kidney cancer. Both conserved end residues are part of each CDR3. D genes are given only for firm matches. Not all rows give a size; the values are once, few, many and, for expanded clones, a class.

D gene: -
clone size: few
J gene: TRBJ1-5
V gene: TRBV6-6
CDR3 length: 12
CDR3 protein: CASSYGEQPQHF
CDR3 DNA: TGTGCCAGCAGTTATGGGGAGCAGCCCCAGCATTTT

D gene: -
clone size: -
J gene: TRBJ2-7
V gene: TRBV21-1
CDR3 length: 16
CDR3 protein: CASSISPTHRWYEQYF
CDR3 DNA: TGTGCCAGCAGCATTTCGCCGACACATAGGTGGTACGAGCAGTACTTC

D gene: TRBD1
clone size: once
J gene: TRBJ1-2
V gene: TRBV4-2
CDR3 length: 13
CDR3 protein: CASEGQGDYGYTF
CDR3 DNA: TGTGCCAGCGAAGGACAGGGGGACTATGGCTACACCTTC

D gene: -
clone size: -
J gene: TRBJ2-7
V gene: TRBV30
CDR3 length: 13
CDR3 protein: CAWSPRELYEQYF
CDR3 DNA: TGTGCCTGGAGTCCAAGAGAGTTGTACGAGCAGTACTTC

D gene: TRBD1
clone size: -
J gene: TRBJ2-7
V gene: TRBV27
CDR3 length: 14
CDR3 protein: CASNNRGNTYEQYF
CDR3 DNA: TGTGCCAGCAACAACAGGGGTAACACCTACGAGCAGTACTTC

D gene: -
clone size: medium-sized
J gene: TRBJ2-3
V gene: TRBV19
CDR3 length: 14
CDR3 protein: CASTTGEGTDTQYF
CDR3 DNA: TGTGCCAGTACAACAGGGGAGGGAACAGATACGCAGTATTTT

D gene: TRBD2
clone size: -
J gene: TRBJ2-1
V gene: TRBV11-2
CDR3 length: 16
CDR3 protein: CASSPPSSGGYNEQFF
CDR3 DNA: TGTGCCAGCAGCCCGCCATCTAGCGGGGGCTACAATGAGCAGTTCTTC

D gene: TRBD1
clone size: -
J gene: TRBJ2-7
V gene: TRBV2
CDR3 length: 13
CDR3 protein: CASSGDSSYEQYF
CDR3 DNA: TGTGCCAGCTCTGGGGACAGCTCCTACGAGCAGTACTTC

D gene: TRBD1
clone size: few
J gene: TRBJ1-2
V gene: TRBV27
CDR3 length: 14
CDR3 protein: CASSWGTGDYGYTF
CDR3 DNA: TGTGCCAGCAGTTGGGGAACAGGGGACTATGGCTACACCTTC

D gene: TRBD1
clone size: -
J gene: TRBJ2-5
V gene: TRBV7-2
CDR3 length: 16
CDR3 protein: CASSNRDRGRGETQYF
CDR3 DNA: TGTGCCAGCAGCAACCGGGACAGGGGGCGCGGGGAGACCCAGTACTTC

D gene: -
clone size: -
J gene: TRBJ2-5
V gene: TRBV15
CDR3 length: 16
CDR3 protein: CATSDLSGGIQETQYF
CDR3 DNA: TGTGCCACCAGCGACTTGTCTGGGGGCATCCAAGAGACCCAGTACTTC

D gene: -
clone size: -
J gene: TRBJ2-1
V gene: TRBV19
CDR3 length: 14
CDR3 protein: CASSILGGFYEQFF
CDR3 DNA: TGTGCCAGTAGTATACTCGGCGGCTTCTATGAGCAGTTCTTC

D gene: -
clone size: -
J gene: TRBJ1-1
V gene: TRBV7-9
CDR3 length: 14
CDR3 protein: CASSIEGGRTEAFF
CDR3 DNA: TGTGCCAGCAGCATAGAAGGGGGGCGAACTGAAGCTTTCTTT

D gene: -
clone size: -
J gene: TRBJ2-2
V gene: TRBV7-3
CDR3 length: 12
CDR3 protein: CASSAAGQELFF
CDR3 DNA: TGTGCCAGCAGCGCCGCTGGCCAAGAGCTGTTTTTT

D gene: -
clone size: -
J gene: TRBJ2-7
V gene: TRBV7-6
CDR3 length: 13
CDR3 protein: CASSLGRTYEQYF
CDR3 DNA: TGTGCCAGCAGCCTTGGACGCACCTACGAGCAGTACTTC

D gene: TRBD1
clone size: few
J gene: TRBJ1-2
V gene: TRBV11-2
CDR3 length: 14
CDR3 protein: CASIDRGPDYGYTF
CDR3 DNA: TGTGCCAGCATCGACAGGGGACCCGACTATGGCTACACCTTC

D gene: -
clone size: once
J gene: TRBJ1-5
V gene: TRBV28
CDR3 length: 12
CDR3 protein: CASNGGVQPQHF
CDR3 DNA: TGTGCCAGCAATGGAGGGGTTCAGCCCCAGCATTTT

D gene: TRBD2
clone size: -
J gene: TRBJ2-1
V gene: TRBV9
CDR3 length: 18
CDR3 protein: CASSVAGTSGRAGYEQFF
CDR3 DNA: TGTGCCAGCAGCGTAGCCGGGACTAGCGGGAGGGCTGGTTATGAGCAGTTCTTC

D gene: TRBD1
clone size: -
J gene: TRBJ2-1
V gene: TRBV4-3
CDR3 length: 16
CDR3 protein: CASSQATGYGHNEQFF
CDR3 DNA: TGCGCCAGCAGCCAAGCGACAGGGTATGGACACAATGAGCAGTTCTTC

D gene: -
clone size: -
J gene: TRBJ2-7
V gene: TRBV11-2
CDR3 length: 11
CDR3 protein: CASSLEYEQYF
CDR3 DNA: TGTGCCAGCAGCTTAGAGTACGAGCAGTACTTC

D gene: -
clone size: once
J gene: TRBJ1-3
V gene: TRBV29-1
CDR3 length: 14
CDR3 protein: CSVVSTDSGNTIYF
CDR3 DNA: TGCAGCGTTGTTTCGACGGACTCTGGAAACACCATATATTTT

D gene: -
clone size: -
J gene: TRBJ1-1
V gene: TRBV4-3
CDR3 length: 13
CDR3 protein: CASSQTLATEAFF
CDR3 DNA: TGCGCCAGCAGTCAGACCTTGGCCACTGAAGCTTTCTTT

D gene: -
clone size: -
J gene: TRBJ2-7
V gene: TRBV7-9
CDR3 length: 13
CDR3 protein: CASSLAGTPEQYF
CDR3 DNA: TGTGCCAGCAGCTTAGCGGGGACACCCGAGCAGTACTTC

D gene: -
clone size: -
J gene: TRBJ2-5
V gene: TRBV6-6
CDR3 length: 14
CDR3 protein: CASSYLAAEETQYF
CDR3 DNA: TGTGCCAGCAGTTACCTTGCGGCCGAGGAGACCCAGTACTTC

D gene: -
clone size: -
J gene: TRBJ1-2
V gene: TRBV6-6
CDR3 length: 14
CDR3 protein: CASSPEADNYGYTF
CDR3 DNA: TGTGCCAGCAGTCCCGAGGCGGATAACTATGGCTACACCTTC

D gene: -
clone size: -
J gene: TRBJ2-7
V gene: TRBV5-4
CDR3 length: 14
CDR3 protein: CASSLAGPSYEQYF
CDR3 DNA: TGTGCCAGCAGCTTGGCCGGACCCTCCTACGAGCAGTACTTC

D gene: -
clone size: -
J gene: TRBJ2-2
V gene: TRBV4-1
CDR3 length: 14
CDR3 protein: CASSQAPNTGELFF
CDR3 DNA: TGCGCCAGCAGCCAAGCCCCCAACACCGGGGAGCTGTTTTTT

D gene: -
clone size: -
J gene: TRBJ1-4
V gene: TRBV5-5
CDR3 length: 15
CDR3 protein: CASSYWDTYNEKLFF
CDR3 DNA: TGTGCCAGCAGCTATTGGGACACCTATAATGAAAAACTGTTTTTT

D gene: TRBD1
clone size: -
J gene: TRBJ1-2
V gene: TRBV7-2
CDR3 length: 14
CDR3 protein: CASSKGQRDYGYTF
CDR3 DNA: TGTGCCAGCAGCAAGGGACAGAGGGACTATGGCTACACCTTC

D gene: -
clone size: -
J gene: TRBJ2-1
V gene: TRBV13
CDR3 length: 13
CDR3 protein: CASSFPGNNEQFF
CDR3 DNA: TGTGCCAGCAGCTTCCCAGGTAACAATGAGCAGTTCTTC

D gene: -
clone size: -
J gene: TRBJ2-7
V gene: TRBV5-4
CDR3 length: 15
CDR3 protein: CASSFLAERVYEQYF
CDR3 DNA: TGTGCCAGCAGCTTTTTAGCCGAGCGGGTCTACGAGCAGTACTTC

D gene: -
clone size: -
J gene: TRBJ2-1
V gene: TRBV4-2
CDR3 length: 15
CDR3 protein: CASSQDVASYNEQFF
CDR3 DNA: TGTGCCAGCAGCCAAGATGTGGCCTCCTACAATGAGCAGTTCTTC

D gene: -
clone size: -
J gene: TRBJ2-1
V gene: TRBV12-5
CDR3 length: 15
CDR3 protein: CASGMSTGTYNEQFF
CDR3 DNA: TGTGCTAGTGGTATGTCGACAGGCACCTACAATGAGCAGTTCTTC

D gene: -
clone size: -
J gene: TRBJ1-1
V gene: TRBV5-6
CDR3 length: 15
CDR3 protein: CASSLATGVIAEAFF
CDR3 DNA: TGTGCCAGCAGCTTGGCCACGGGGGTTATCGCTGAAGCTTTCTTT

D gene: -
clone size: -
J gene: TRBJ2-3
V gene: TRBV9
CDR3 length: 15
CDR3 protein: CASSVGTFGTDTQYF
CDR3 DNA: TGTGCCAGCAGCGTTGGGACCTTCGGCACAGATACGCAGTATTTT